These 18 T cell receptor beta chains came from one sample sequenced in a study of blood T cells in healthy people across ages. Combining a sample-barcoded 5' primer with a J-beta primer mix, a second PCR ran for roughly 6 to 12 cycles. MiXCR, run by TCRdb on the 5' RACE reads, gives a single entry per CDR3 protein. The sample lists 1,800,000 or so distinct CDR3 sequences; 39% were seen once. Sequencing was performed on blood. These receptor sequences come from a human donor in good health.

In its sample, this clonotype was seen once. The chain couples TRBV4-3 to TRBJ2-4, with 7 bases that match TRBD1. The J call may be faulty, since TRBJ2-7 better matches the DNA end. Looked up from germline, CDR1 is LGHNA and CDR2 is YSLEER. This CDR3 comprises 16 residues. The CDR3 loop reads CASSQDYGTDTNEQYF. In DNA form, the CDR3 reads TGCGCCAGCAGCCAAGATTACGGGACAGACACCAACGAGCAGTACTTC.

In the case of this clonotype: A junction boundary mismatches the germline segment, possibly from a read error. The V and J genes are TRBV5-1 and TRBJ2-1, with TRBD2 matching 9 bases. Germline assignment: CDR1 SGHRS and CDR2 YFSETQ. This CDR3 region has 15 residues. The CDR3 bases are TGCGCCAGCAGCTTAAGCGGGGGGACCTACAATGGGCAGTTCTTC. This gives the protein CASSLSGGTYNGQFF. The full variable domain, its missing parts supplied by reference TRBV5-1 and TRBJ2-1, is KAGVTQTPRYLIKTRGQQVTLSCSPISGHRSVSWYQQTPGQGLQFLFEYFSETQRNKGNFPGRFSGRQFSNSRSEMNVSTLELGDSALYLCASSLSGGTYNGQFFGPGTRLTVL.

With regard to this clonotype: A much bigger clone sits one base away, suggesting this may be a read error. The chain carries TRBV5-1 and TRBJ2-7; 10 bases line up with TRBD1. There are 14 residues in the CDR3. Trimming at V came to 7 bases and at J to 6 bases, leaving 10 bases not matched to a gene. Per the germline V gene, CDR1 is SGHRS and CDR2 is YFSETQ. This CDR3 is CASGSPGQGSEQYF. The DNA of the CDR3 is TGCGCCAGCGGAAGTCCGGGACAGGGGTCCGAGCAGTACTTC. Combining the CDR3 with reference TRBV5-1 and TRBJ2-7 gives the whole variable domain KAGVTQTPRYLIKTRGQQVTLSCSPISGHRSVSWYQQTPGQGLQFLFEYFSETQRNKGNFPGRFSGRQFSNSRSEMNVSTLELGDSALYLCASGSPGQGSEQYFGPGTRLTVT.

This clonotype has at least ten counts. CDR3 sequence (DNA): TGCAGCGCCAGCGGGGGTAGCGGGGGGGCCTTCGACATTCAGTACTTC. Encoded protein: CSASGGSGGAFDIQYF. J is TRBJ2-4 and V is TRBV29-1; 11 nucleotides line up with TRBD2. J gave up 8 bases and V 7 bases, and 16 bases lay outside the gene matches. The CDR3 has 16 amino acids. Germline V gene data show CDR1 as SQVTM and CDR2 as ANQGSEA.

This chain connects TRBV5-1 to TRBJ2-1, with 12 bases aligning to TRBD2. The CDR3 is made up of 17 amino acids. Per the germline V gene, CDR1 is SGHRS and CDR2 is YFSETQ. V trimming: 0 bases; J trimming: 2 bases; junction bases outside the gene matches: 3. This CDR3 is CASSLGASGGAYNEQFF. In DNA form, the CDR3 reads TGCGCCAGCAGCTTGGGTGCTAGCGGGGGGGCCTACAATGAGCAGTTCTTC.

V gene TRBV28 combines with J gene TRBJ2-7, with TRBD1 as a possible D gene (6 bases). The CDR3 has 14 residues. Trimming cost V 7 bases and J 1 base, with 14 bases left between them. CDR1 and CDR2 from the germline V gene are MDHEN and SYDVKM. The CDR3 reads CASTHGRGSYEQYF. The CDR3 DNA reads TGTGCCAGCACCCATGGCAGGGGTTCCTACGAGCAGTACTTC.

This clonotype was detected only once. The CDR3: CASSGESGADTQYF. The CDR3 DNA reads as TGTGCCAGCAGTGGAGAAAGCGGCGCAGATACGCAGTATTTT. The chain joins TRBV2 to TRBJ2-3, with D maybe TRBD2 (5 bases). V was pared by 4 bases and J by 4 bases, with 12 bases between. The CDR3 has 14 residues. Per the germline V gene, CDR1 is SNHLY and CDR2 is FYNNEI.

The chain combines TRBV15 with TRBJ2-3; 8 bases align to TRBD1. Germline V CDR1 and CDR2: LNHNV, YYDKDF (reference sequence). The CDR3 is 14 amino acids. V dropped 9 bases and J dropped 1; count of bases not matched to a gene: 6. The chain's CDR3 is CATKQGVRTDTQYF. CDR3 bases: TGTGCCACAAAACAGGGGGTCCGCACAGATACGCAGTATTTT.

This clonotype was seen ten or more times. V and J are TRBV29-1 and TRBJ2-3; D remains unclear. CDR1 is SQVTM, CDR2 ANQGSEA, per germline. Trimming cost V 4 bases and J 2 bases, with 13 bases left between them. The CDR3 has 14 amino acids. The CDR3 nucleotides are TGCAGCGTTGGTAGAATTCTGTCCACAGATACGCAGTATTTT. Translation: CSVGRILSTDTQYF.

The gene calls are TRBV12-3 or TRBV12-4 and TRBJ1-2, with D unresolved. The CDR3 totals 14 residues. Trimming pared 3 bases from V and 3 bases from J, leaving 11 bases between. Written as DNA, the CDR3 is TGTGCCAGCAGTTTTCGGGGTGCGGACTATGGCTACACCTTC. This codes for CASSFRGADYGYTF.

A few counts support this clonotype. The chain recombines TRBV11-2 with TRBJ2-1; D is unclear. Germline CDR1 and CDR2: SGHAT and FQNNGV. This CDR3 has 15 residues. V dropped 0 bases and J dropped 2 bases, with 8 bases sitting between them. This CDR3 reads CASSLDRAAYNEQFF. The CDR3 bases are TGTGCCAGCAGCTTAGATCGGGCAGCCTACAATGAGCAGTTCTTC.

The chain employs TRBV27 and TRBJ2-3; 8 bases are a match to TRBD2. Looked up from germline, CDR1 is MNHEY and CDR2 is SMNVEV (reference sequence). The CDR3 consists of 12 residues. V dropped 6 bases and J dropped 8; count of bases not matched to a gene: 4. The chain's CDR3 is CASSSLAGTQYF. CDR3 coding DNA: TGTGCCAGCAGCTCCCTAGCGGGTACGCAGTATTTT.

The rearrangement links TRBV6-6 to TRBJ2-7, with 10 bases fitting TRBD2. This CDR3 comprises 14 residues. CDR1 MNHNY and CDR2 SVGAGI come from the germline V gene (reference sequence). The V segment lost 7 bases and the J segment 2 bases; nucleotides outside the gene matches: 5. CDR3 in DNA: TGTGCCAGCAATGGACTAGCGGACCCCTACGAGCAGTACTTC. This encodes CASNGLADPYEQYF.

This clonotype was observed a single time. This chain uses TRBV12-3 or TRBV12-4 with TRBJ1-3; 8 nucleotides match TRBD1. The V and J ends lost 7 bases and 2 bases, in that order; junction bases with no gene match: 7. This CDR3 spans 15 amino acids. The CDR3 region has the DNA TGTGCCAGCACCGAGCAGGGGGCGGCTGGAAACACCATATATTTT. Amino acid sequence: CASTEQGAAGNTIYF.

This clonotype was seen a handful of times. V gene TRBV20-1 combines with J gene TRBJ1-5; D is unclear. Germline V gene lookup returns CDR1 DFQATT and CDR2 SNEGSKA (reference sequence). This CDR3 is built from 13 residues. The germline V and J ends were trimmed by 3 bases and 11 bases, with 17 bases remaining between them. In DNA, the CDR3 is TGCAGTGCTAGTCGTCAGAGGGTGGCGGCCCAGCATTTT. This gives the protein CSASRQRVAAQHF.

Comments on this clonotype: A junction end diverges from the germline sequence, so it may reflect a read error. The chain uses TRBV10-3 and TRBJ1-5; D might be TRBD1 (5 bases). Germline V CDR1 and CDR2: ENHRY, SYGVKD. This CDR3 spans 15 amino acids. The CDR3 is CAISEMGESNLPQHF. The CDR3 nucleotides are TGTGCCATCAGCGAGATGGGGGAGAGCAATCTGCCCCAGCATTTT.

This clonotype turned up a few times. The V and J genes are TRBV20-1 and TRBJ1-1; weak D call: TRBD1 (5 bases). V was shortened by 6 bases and J by 4 bases, with 12 bases between the two germline ends. This CDR3 comprises 12 residues. Germline CDR1 DFQATT, CDR2 SNEGSKA (reference sequence). The CDR3 sequence: CSAPPGGTEAFF. The CDR3 bases are TGCAGTGCCCCGCCGGGGGGCACTGAAGCTTTCTTT.

There are a few counts of this clonotype. This chain connects TRBV6-2 or TRBV6-3 to TRBJ2-3; TRBD2 agrees at 7 bases. The CDR3 totals 17 residues. V dropped 5 bases and J dropped 2; count of bases not matched to a gene: 13. Germline V gene lookup returns CDR1 MNHEY and CDR2 SVGEGT. CDR3 in DNA: TGTGCCAGCAGTCCCTTTCCACGGGGGGACTACACAGATACGCAGTATTTT. This encodes CASSPFPRGDYTDTQYF.